The subject of this entry is one TCR beta chain. Its antigen is unidentified. All the people who gave samples were healthy bone marrow donors. The data belong to a study of cytomegalovirus exposure and HLA in healthy donors. The overall study: An early data release held tens of millions of unique TCRs from HLA-typed donors. The study's findings and limits: Most of the CMV-associated TCR beta chains (in a later analysis) appeared to be HLA-restricted. One cluster of highly shared sequence variants probably arose as a sequencing artifact.

PCR was performed using 60 Vbeta and 13 Jbeta primers. Repertoires were generated with immunoSEQ multiplex PCR, while TCRdb's copy carries only in-frame clones and drops some. This sample yields approximately 190,000 clones, of which 70% to 80% are seen a single time; roughly 14% belongs to the top ten. This receptor was identified in a woman in her 30s in good health and CMV-seropositive. Material for sequencing was PBMCs.

The CDR3, as DNA: TGTGCCAGCTCGCCAGAACAGGGGGGCAATCAGCCCCAGCATTTT. The encoded protein is CASSPEQGGNQPQHF. The chain carries TRBV18 and TRBJ1-5, with 8 bases lining up with TRBD1. The V gene's germline CDR1 is KGHSH and CDR2 LQKENI. Trimming took 6 bases from V and 2 from J; bases not matched to a gene: 6. The CDR3 runs to 15 residues.